This TCR beta chain was observed in a study of cytomegalovirus exposure and HLA in healthy donors. Whole-study context: Earlier, 117 million unique TCR beta sequences were recovered from about 179 million T cells by an analysis. General observations from the study: Relative to equally common others, HLA-associated TCR beta chains showed greater clonal expansion in a later analysis. Several top significant clusters appeared, in a later analysis, to be linked to common viral pathogens.

About this clone: The antigen is not known.

All the people who gave samples were healthy bone marrow donors. PCR used 60 Vbeta primers and 13 Jbeta primers. The protocol was immunoSEQ multiplex PCR, while the TCRdb copy is restricted to in-frame clones and leaves out a portion. The table records about 190,000 clones, over 70% of them present only once. This receptor was taken from a woman aged 30 to 39 in good health and CMV-seropositive. Sequencing input: PBMCs.

CDR3 sequence: CASSPGLAEQFF. CDR3 in DNA: TGTGCCAGCAGCCCGGGACTAGCGGAGCAGTTCTTC. V usage is TRBV5-6 and J usage is TRBJ2-1; 10 nucleotides agree with TRBD2. Trimming took 4 bases from V and 10 from J; bases not matched to a gene: 2. This CDR3 has 12 residues. Germline loops: CDR1 SGHDT, CDR2 YYEEEE.